A selection of T cell receptor beta chains follows, all from one sample in a study of cytomegalovirus exposure and HLA in healthy donors. Assay used: immunoSEQ multiplex PCR; TCRdb lists only in-frame clones, some missing. Of 170,000 or so clones in the sample, around four fifths were seen once. Sequenced input: PBMCs. These receptors originate from a woman aged 45-65 years in good health and CMV-seropositive. CDR3s include the opening cysteine and the closing phenylalanine or tryptophan. D genes are given only for firm matches. Rows give clone size only sometimes, using once, few, many, or a class for an expanded clone.

J gene	clone size	V gene	CDR3 length	D gene	CDR3 DNA	CDR3 protein
TRBJ2-7	.	TRBV28	14	.	TGTGCCAGCAGCCCGTGGACAGAAACGATCGAGCAGTACTTC	CASSPWTETIEQYF
TRBJ2-5	.	TRBV9	14	.	TGTGCCAGCAGCGTAGTCGCGGGGGCGAGGGAGCAGTACTTC	CASSVVAGAREQYF
TRBJ1-1	.	TRBV7-6	13	.	TGTGCCAGCAGCTCTACAGGTTACACTGAAGCTTTCTTT	CASSSTGYTEAFF
TRBJ1-5	.	TRBV4-3	13	.	TGCGCCAGCAGCTTAGATACCAATCAGCCCCAGCATTTT	CASSLDTNQPQHF
TRBJ2-1	.	TRBV4-2	16	.	TGTGCCAGCAGCCAAGATGGTCGACAGTCCTACAATGAGCAGTTCTTC	CASSQDGRQSYNEQFF
TRBJ1-1	.	TRBV5-1	15	.	TGCGCCAGCAGCTTAAAAACAGGGCTGAACACTGAAGCTTTCTTT	CASSLKTGLNTEAFF
TRBJ2-1	.	TRBV5-1	14	.	TGCGCCAGCAGCTACCGGGACTCTAACAATGAGCAGTTCTTC	CASSYRDSNNEQFF
TRBJ2-7	.	TRBV7-2	14	.	TGTGCCAGCAGCTTAGCGAGCGTGGTTTACGAGCAGTACTTC	CASSLASVVYEQYF
TRBJ2-4	.	TRBV7-8	15	TRBD2	TGTGCCAGCAGCGATAGCGGGGGGACCAAAAACATTCAGTACTTC	CASSDSGGTKNIQYF
TRBJ2-1	.	TRBV28	12	TRBD2	TGTGCCAGCCGCGGGGGGTACAATGAGCAGTTCTTC	CASRGGYNEQFF
TRBJ2-5	few	TRBV4-2	14	.	TGTGCCAGCAGCCAAGATCAGGGGCAGGAGACCCAGTACTTC	CASSQDQGQETQYF
TRBJ1-1	once	TRBV27	13	.	TGTGCCAGCAGTTTCCGGGGCCCGGGGGGAGCTTTCTTT	CASSFRGPGGAFF
TRBJ2-4	.	TRBV7-9	14	TRBD1	TGTGCCAGCCGACAGGGGGCCGACAAAAACATTCAGTACTTC	CASRQGADKNIQYF
TRBJ1-2	.	TRBV27	16	.	TGTGCCAGCAGTTTATTAGGCGGGGGGTCTAACTATGGCTACACCTTC	CASSLLGGGSNYGYTF
TRBJ1-1	.	TRBV28	13	.	TGTGCCAGCAGATCTGGGCAGGGTACTGAAGCTTTCTTT	CASRSGQGTEAFF
TRBJ1-2	.	TRBV28	16	.	TGTGCCAGCAGAACCGACAACTGGGGGCTTTTCTATGGCTACACCTTC	CASRTDNWGLFYGYTF
TRBJ2-5	.	TRBV4-3	16	TRBD2	TGCGCCAGCAGCCAAGGGACTAGCGGGGGAGAGGAGACCCAGTACTTC	CASSQGTSGGEETQYF
TRBJ1-6	.	TRBV5-6	14	.	TGTGCCAGCAGCTTGAGGGGTATCGATTCACCCCTCCACTTT	CASSLRGIDSPLHF
TRBJ2-7	.	TRBV7-8	17	TRBD1	TGTGCCAGCAGCTCCCCCCTGGGGACAGCAATCCCCTACGAGCAGTACTTC	CASSSPLGTAIPYEQYF
TRBJ2-1	.	TRBV4-2	18	TRBD2	TGTGCCAGCAGCCCCTCGTACAGCGGGAGCTACTCCTACAATGAGCAGTTCTTC	CASSPSYSGSYSYNEQFF
TRBJ2-3	.	TRBV2	15	TRBD1	TGTGCCAGCAGTGAACTGGACAGGGGGTCAGATACGCAGTATTTT	CASSELDRGSDTQYF
TRBJ2-7	few	TRBV5-6	14	TRBD2	TGTGCCAGCAGCTATAGGACTAGTGACTACGAGCAGTACTTC	CASSYRTSDYEQYF
TRBJ2-1	.	TRBV5-1	16	.	TGCGCCAGCAGCACCCAAGAGGCATTCCCCTACAATGAGCAGTTCTTC	CASSTQEAFPYNEQFF
TRBJ2-7	.	TRBV5-1	13	TRBD1	TGCGCCAGCAGCCGCGGGACAGGGGGCGAGCAGTACTTC	CASSRGTGGEQYF
TRBJ1-2	.	TRBV9	16	TRBD1	TGTGCCAGCAGCGGCCGACCACAGGGGACGAGCTATGGCTACACCTTC	CASSGRPQGTSYGYTF
TRBJ2-3	.	TRBV29-1	12	TRBD2	TGCAGCGTCCGGGAGGCTACAGATACGCAGTATTTT	CSVREATDTQYF
TRBJ2-2	.	TRBV25-1	13	.	TGTGCCAGTGGGTCCCGAGGATCCGGGGAGCTGTTTTTT	CASGSRGSGELFF
TRBJ2-7	.	TRBV4-1	16	.	TGCGCCAGCGCCCCGGACCCGGGATCCAACTTGTGGGAGCAGTACTTC	CASAPDPGSNLWEQYF
TRBJ2-7	.	TRBV18	13	.	TGTGCCAGCTCACCATCGGGTTCCTACGAGCAGTACTTC	CASSPSGSYEQYF
TRBJ2-1	.	TRBV7-3	18	TRBD2	TGTGCCAGCAGCTCCTTCCCTGGGACTAGCGGGAGGGCCAGTGAGCAGTTCTTC	CASSSFPGTSGRASEQFF
TRBJ2-7	.	TRBV21-1	15	.	TGTGCCAGCAGTTCAGGAGGACAGCTCTCCTACGAGCAGTACTTC	CASSSGGQLSYEQYF
TRBJ1-2	.	TRBV11-2	15	TRBD1	TGTGCCAGCAGCTCCCCTCACAGGGGGGCGAATGGCTACACCTTC	CASSSPHRGANGYTF
TRBJ2-1	.	TRBV4-3	13	.	TGCGCCAGCAGCCAAGTTACCTACAATGAGCAGTTCTTC	CASSQVTYNEQFF
TRBJ1-4	.	TRBV11-2	15	TRBD1	TGTGCCAGCAGCTTAGTGACAGGGGGCGCTGAAAAACTGTTTTTT	CASSLVTGGAEKLFF
TRBJ1-1	once	TRBV2	13	.	TGTGCCAGCAGCACGGAGCAGAACACTGAAGCTTTCTTT	CASSTEQNTEAFF
TRBJ1-2	few	TRBV19	14	TRBD1	TGTGCCAGTAGACGCACAGGGGTGGACTATGGCTACACCTTC	CASRRTGVDYGYTF
TRBJ1-4	.	TRBV7-2	14	TRBD1	TGTGCCAGCAGCGCCCACAGGGGCCATGAAAAACTGTTTTTT	CASSAHRGHEKLFF
TRBJ1-2	.	TRBV6-5	13	.	TGTGCCAGCAGTTACGGCGGGGGGCAGGGCTACACCTTC	CASSYGGGQGYTF
TRBJ1-2	.	TRBV7-9	16	TRBD1	TGTTCCAGCAGCAAAATTGGGACAGGGGTTAACTATGGCTACACCTTC	CSSSKIGTGVNYGYTF
TRBJ1-2	few	TRBV5-6	13	TRBD1	TGTGCCAGCAGCCCCGGGGACAGTTATGGCTACACCTTC	CASSPGDSYGYTF
TRBJ1-1	once	TRBV29-1	13	.	TGCAGCGTTCCGGGGTCAGAAAACACTGAAGCTTTCTTT	CSVPGSENTEAFF
TRBJ1-1	once	TRBV7-6	13	TRBD1	TGTGCCAGCGGGACAGGGAAAGGCACTGAAGCTTTCTTT	CASGTGKGTEAFF
TRBJ2-2	.	TRBV19	14	.	TGTGCCAGTAGTATGTCAGGGGTGGCCGGGGAGCTGTTTTTT	CASSMSGVAGELFF
TRBJ2-3	.	TRBV7-9	14	.	TGTGCCGCCCCCCGTAGCCTTAGCACAGATACGCAGTATTTT	CAAPRSLSTDTQYF
TRBJ2-3	.	TRBV28	15	.	TGTGCCAGCACGCGGTTGAGACAGTACACAGATACGCAGTATTTT	CASTRLRQYTDTQYF
TRBJ1-5	.	TRBV27	14	TRBD1	TGTGCCAGCAGGCCCTACAGGGGTTGGCAGCCCCAGCATTTT	CASRPYRGWQPQHF
TRBJ2-1	.	TRBV5-1	15	TRBD1	TGCGCCAGCAGCTTGACCACCCGGGACAGGGCTGAGCAGTTCTTC	CASSLTTRDRAEQFF
TRBJ1-2	.	TRBV18	18	TRBD1	TGTGCCAGCTCACCACGCCCAGGGGGCGACAAGTCCAACTATGGCTACACCTTC	CASSPRPGGDKSNYGYTF